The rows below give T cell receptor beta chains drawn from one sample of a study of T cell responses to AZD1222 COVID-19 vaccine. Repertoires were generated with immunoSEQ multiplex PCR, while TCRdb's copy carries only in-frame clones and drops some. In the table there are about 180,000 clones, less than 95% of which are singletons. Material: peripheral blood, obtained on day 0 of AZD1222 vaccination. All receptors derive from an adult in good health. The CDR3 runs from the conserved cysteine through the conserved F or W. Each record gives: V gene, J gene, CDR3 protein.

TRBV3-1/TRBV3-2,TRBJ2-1,CASSQDHRINEQFF
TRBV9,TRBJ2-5,CASSVDPDTKETQYF
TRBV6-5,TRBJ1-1,CASSYSVGGMNTEAFF
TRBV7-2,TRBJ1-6,CASSFSQGVNSPLHF
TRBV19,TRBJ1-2,CAPRGRLNYGYTF
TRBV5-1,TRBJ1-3,CASSLGASGNTIYF
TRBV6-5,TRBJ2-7,CASREGQGGSYEQYF
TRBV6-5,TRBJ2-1,CASSSTSGNEQFF
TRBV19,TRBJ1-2,CASSMARDRWFGYTF
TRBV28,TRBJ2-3,CASSLRTGLKADTQYF
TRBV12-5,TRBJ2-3,CASGGQDSTDTQYF
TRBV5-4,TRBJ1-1,CASSGGTFLNTEAFF
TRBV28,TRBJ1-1,CASSEPGRGSSTEAFF
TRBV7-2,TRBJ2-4,CASSPSGGAQNIQYF
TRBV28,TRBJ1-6,CASNRLTGPLHF
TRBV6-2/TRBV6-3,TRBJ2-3,CASRYFLGSPSTDTQYF
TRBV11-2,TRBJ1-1,CASSLGPSFMNTEAFF
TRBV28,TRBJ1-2,CASRTGAKGYTF
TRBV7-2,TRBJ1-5,CASSLIYGQNQPQHF
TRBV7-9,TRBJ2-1,CASSLRGSSYNEQFF
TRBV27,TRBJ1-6,CASSPPARPLHF
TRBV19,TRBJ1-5,CASSISQGARSNQPQHF
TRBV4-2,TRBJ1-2,CASSPPRESGYTF
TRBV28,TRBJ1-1,CASRSGTGGTEAFF
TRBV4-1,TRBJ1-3,CASSQGPGSGNTIYF
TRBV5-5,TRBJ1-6,CASSFEGEGSSPLHF
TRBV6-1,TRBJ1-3,CASSEGATLAGNTIYF
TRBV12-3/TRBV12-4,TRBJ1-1,CASIGLGVAFF
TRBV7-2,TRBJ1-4,CASSLGWGNEKLFF
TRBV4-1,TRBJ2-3,CASSPVGTAPDTQYF
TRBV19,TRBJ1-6,CASSAEDRGWNSPLHF
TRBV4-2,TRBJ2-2,CASRRTSGAAGELFF
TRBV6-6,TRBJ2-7,CASSWQGSNEQYF
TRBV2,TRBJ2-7,CASSEQSGEQYF
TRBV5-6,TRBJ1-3,CASSPSSFRDTWRGTIYF
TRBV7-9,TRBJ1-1,CASSPRGIMNTEAFF
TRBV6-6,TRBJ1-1,CASSRDRGQSEAFF
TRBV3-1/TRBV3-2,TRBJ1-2,CASSPRTGNGYTF
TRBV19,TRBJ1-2,CASSSGGINYGYTF
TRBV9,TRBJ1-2,CASSDGGRRGGYTF
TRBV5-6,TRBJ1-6,CASSLGPSGSPLHF
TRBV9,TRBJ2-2,CASSVRVNTGELFF
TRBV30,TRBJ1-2,CACQPGTANYGYTF
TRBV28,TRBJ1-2,CASRGTGDYYGYTF